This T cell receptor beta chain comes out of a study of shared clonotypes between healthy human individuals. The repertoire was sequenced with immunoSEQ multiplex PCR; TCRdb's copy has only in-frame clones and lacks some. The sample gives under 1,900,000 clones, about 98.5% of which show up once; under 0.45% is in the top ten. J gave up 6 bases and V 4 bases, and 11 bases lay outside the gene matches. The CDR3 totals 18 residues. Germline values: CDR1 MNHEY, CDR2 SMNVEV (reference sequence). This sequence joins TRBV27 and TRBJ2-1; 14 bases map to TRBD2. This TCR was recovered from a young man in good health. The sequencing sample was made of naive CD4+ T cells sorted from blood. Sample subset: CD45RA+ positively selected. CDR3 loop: CASSSRSGLAGGGNEQFF. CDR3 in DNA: TGTGCCAGCAGTTCCCGATCCGGACTAGCGGGAGGAGGCAATGAGCAGTTCTTC.